A single sample is the source of the 9 T cell receptor beta chains below, sequenced in a study of T cells after yellow fever vaccination. TCRdb recomputed calls from the 5' RACE reads with MiXCR, one row per CDR3 protein. Among around 320,000 distinct CDR3 sequences listed, 8.7% were seen once. The starting material was CD4+ T cells sorted from PBMCs, obtained 5 days after the yellow fever booster vaccination. These receptor sequences come from a young man who received the YFV17D yellow fever vaccine.

This clonotype has a handful of counts. This chain joins TRBV10-3 and TRBJ1-2; TRBD1 agrees at 8 bases. This CDR3 spans 14 amino acids. V was pared by 5 bases and J by 9 bases, with 11 bases of the junction left unmatched. Germline CDR1 and CDR2: ENHRY and SYGVKD. The CDR3 region has the DNA TGTGCCATCAGTTCGACAGGGGCTGGGTACCGCTACACCTTC. Protein: CAISSTGAGYRYTF.

This clonotype was observed at least ten times. The chain uses TRBV11-2 and TRBJ2-3; perhaps TRBD2 as D (6 bases). There are 13 residues in the CDR3. The germline CDR1 and CDR2 sequences are SGHAT and FQNNGV. Trimming stripped 3 bases from V and 4 bases from J, with 8 bases between. As DNA, the CDR3 is TGTGCCAGCAGCTTCACGGGGGCAGATACGCAGTATTTT. It specifies CASSFTGADTQYF.

This clonotype was detected many times. The chain has TRBV2 and TRBJ2-1; D unclear. Germline assignment: CDR1 SNHLY and CDR2 FYNNEI. Trimming pared 4 bases from V and 0 bases from J, leaving 1 base between. The CDR3 totals 12 residues. CDR3 region: CASSGSYNEQFF. CDR3 nucleotide sequence: TGTGCCAGCAGTGGCTCCTACAATGAGCAGTTCTTC.

The chain recombines TRBV12-3 or TRBV12-4 with TRBJ2-3; the D is unclear. Trimming removed 6 bases at V and 4 bases at J, with 11 bases between. The CDR3 is 13 amino acids. CDR3 amino acids: CASRTTGADTQYF. The CDR3, as DNA: TGTGCCAGCAGGACGACCGGCGCAGATACGCAGTATTTT.

The chain employs TRBV5-6 and TRBJ1-1; unclear D gene. Trimming cost V 2 bases and J 0 bases, with 14 bases left between them. CDR1 SGHDT and CDR2 YYEEEE come from the germline V gene. The CDR3 length is 16 residues. The chain's CDR3 is CASSFISHSLNTEAFF. In DNA form, the CDR3 reads TGTGCCAGCAGCTTTATATCGCATTCATTGAACACTGAAGCTTTCTTT.

This clonotype was observed a few times. The rearrangement joins TRBV7-2 to TRBJ2-5; D gene unclear. The CDR3 extends over 13 amino acids. The V end was cut by 3 bases, the J end by 3 bases, with 8 bases between. From germline, CDR1 is SGHTA and CDR2 FQGNSA. CDR3 DNA sequence: TGTGCCAGCAGCTTGGCGGTAAAAGAGACCCAGTACTTC. It codes for CASSLAVKETQYF. The variable domain in full, with the rest retrieved from reference TRBV7-2 and TRBJ2-5, is GAGVSQSPSNKVTEKGKDVELRCDPISGHTALYWYRQSLGQGLEFLIYFQGNSAPDKSGLPSDRFSAERTGGSVSTLTIQRTQQEDSAVYLCASSLAVKETQYFGPGTRLLVL.

This clonotype was seen at least ten times. The chain employs TRBV29-1 and TRBJ2-1; a weak D match, TRBD2 (6 bases). The CDR3 length is 14 residues. Between the trimmed V and J ends, which lost 8 bases and 6 bases, there was a span of 20 bases. Germline V lookup: CDR1 SQVTM, CDR2 ANQGSEA. Written as DNA, the CDR3 is TGCAGCTTCGGGGCGGCGGGGACGGGCAATGAGCAGTTCTTC. Translated, it gives CSFGAAGTGNEQFF.

This clonotype came up a few times. This chain's CDR3 is CASSHQGTHEQYV. The DNA of the CDR3 is TGTGCCAGCAGTCATCAGGGTACCCACGAGCAGTACGTC. The genes are TRBV6-2 or TRBV6-3 and TRBJ2-7, with D tentatively TRBD1 (5 bases). Trimming stripped 5 bases from V and 5 bases from J, with 13 bases between. The CDR3 runs 13 residues. The germline gives CDR1 MNHEY, CDR2 SVGEGT.

This clonotype was seen more than once but under ten times. The rearrangement joins TRBV27 to TRBJ2-5; 8 nucleotides match TRBD1. CDR3 length: 16 amino acids. V shed 5 bases, J shed 5 bases, and the junction held 13 bases outside the gene matches. Germline values: CDR1 MNHEY, CDR2 SMNVEV (reference sequence). The CDR3 reads CASSLRRTGKLETQYF. The CDR3 bases are TGTGCCAGCAGTCTCCGACGGACAGGGAAGTTGGAGACCCAGTACTTC.